These 8 T cell receptor beta chains originate from one sample sequenced in a study of vaccination and CD4 T cells after COVID-19. No antigen has been assigned to these receptors. Treatment meaning: roughly ten-day PBMC culture with coronavirus spike peptide pools or control peptides (ViraFEST assay). Researchers used the Oncomine TCR Beta short-read assay to sequence DNA from cultured CD4+ T cells. TCRdb processed the PCR reads anew with MiXCR; each CDR3 protein has one entry. The table records some 10,000 distinct CDR3 sequences, approximately 70% of them present only once. Sequencing was carried out using CD4+ T cells from blood, cultured in vitro. These receptors were taken from a human donor who had recovered from COVID-19.

The chain carries TRBV6-5 and TRBJ1-1; no clear D. The germline V and J ends were trimmed by 2 bases and 0 bases, with 10 bases remaining between them. This CDR3 spans 15 amino acids. Germline CDR1 and CDR2: MNHEY and SVGAGI. The CDR3 here is CASSYGRIMNTEAFF. Here the CDR3 DNA reads TGTGCCAGCAGTTACGGCCGCATAATGAACACTGAAGCTTTCTTT.

This clonotype was counted only a few times. The chain is built from TRBV10-1 and TRBJ1-2; the match to TRBD1 covers 7 bases. Germline V CDR1 and CDR2: WNHNN, SYGVQD (reference sequence). The length of the CDR3 is 13 residues. J was trimmed by 4 bases and V by 6 bases; bases with no gene match: 5. The CDR3 coding sequence is TGCGCCAGCAGCAGACAGGGTTCCTATGGCTACACCTTC. Its translation: CASSRQGSYGYTF.

The rearrangement uses TRBV7-8 and TRBJ1-2, with D possibly being TRBD1 (6 bases). Germline CDR1 and CDR2: SGHVS and FQNEAQ. V lost 5 bases and J 7 bases, leaving 20 bases between the germline ends. There are 15 residues in the CDR3. CDR3 coding DNA: TGTGCCAGCAGCCCAACTCGAGGGGGGTTTGGTGGCTACACCTTC. It translates to CASSPTRGGFGGYTF.

Sample share makes this clonotype medium-sized. The V and J genes are TRBV6-1 and TRBJ1-2; 7 nucleotides agree with TRBD1. The germline CDR1 and CDR2 sequences are MNHNS and SASEGT. The CDR3 is 15 residues long. V was pared by 6 bases and J by 4 bases, with 11 bases of the junction left unmatched. Here the CDR3 DNA reads TGTGCCAGCAGCCAATCGGGACAGAGAATCTATGGCTACACCTTC. It codes for CASSQSGQRIYGYTF.

This clonotype was recorded a few times. The chain links TRBV6-1 to TRBJ2-2, with D perhaps given as TRBD1 or TRBD2 (5 bases each). Germline values: CDR1 MNHNS, CDR2 SASEGT. Trimming pared 4 bases from V and 8 bases from J, leaving 17 bases between. This CDR3 contains 15 residues. As DNA, the CDR3 is TGTGCCAGCAGTGTGGATTTGAGGGACCCGGGGGAGCTGTTTTTT. Protein product: CASSVDLRDPGELFF.

The chain recombines TRBV18 with TRBJ2-7, with 9 bases that match TRBD1. The junction had 7 bases not matched to a gene; V was cut back by 2 bases and J by 5 bases. Germline CDR1 is KGHSH and CDR2 is LQKENI. The CDR3 contains 15 residues. The CDR3 sequence: CASSPMRTGVHEQYF. The CDR3 DNA is TGTGCCAGCTCACCAATGAGGACAGGGGTCCACGAGCAGTACTTC. Full variable domain (rest looked up from reference TRBV18 and TRBJ2-7): NAGVMQNPRHLVRRRGQEARLRCSPMKGHSHVYWYRQLPEEGLKFMVYLQKENIIDESGMPKERFSAEFPKEGPSILRIQQVVRGDSAAYFCASSPMRTGVHEQYFGPGTRLTVT.

The gene calls are TRBV27 and TRBJ1-3; D not resolved. The V gene lost 8 bases and the J gene lost 0 bases, with 8 bases spanning the gap. The CDR3 is made up of 13 amino acids. Germline loops: CDR1 MNHEY, CDR2 SMNVEV (reference sequence). DNA of the CDR3: TGTGCCAGCCGACGGCTCTCTGGAAACACCATATATTTT. Its protein is CASRRLSGNTIYF.

This chain connects TRBV15 to TRBJ1-5, with D unresolved. V gave up 6 bases and J gave up 7 bases, with 13 bases separating them. CDR1 is LNHNV and CDR2 is YYDKDF in the germline V gene (reference sequence). The CDR3 has 13 amino acids. For the CDR3, the DNA is TGTGCCACCAGAAAGGGTATCAGCCAGCCCCAGCATTTT. It yields the protein CATRKGISQPQHF.